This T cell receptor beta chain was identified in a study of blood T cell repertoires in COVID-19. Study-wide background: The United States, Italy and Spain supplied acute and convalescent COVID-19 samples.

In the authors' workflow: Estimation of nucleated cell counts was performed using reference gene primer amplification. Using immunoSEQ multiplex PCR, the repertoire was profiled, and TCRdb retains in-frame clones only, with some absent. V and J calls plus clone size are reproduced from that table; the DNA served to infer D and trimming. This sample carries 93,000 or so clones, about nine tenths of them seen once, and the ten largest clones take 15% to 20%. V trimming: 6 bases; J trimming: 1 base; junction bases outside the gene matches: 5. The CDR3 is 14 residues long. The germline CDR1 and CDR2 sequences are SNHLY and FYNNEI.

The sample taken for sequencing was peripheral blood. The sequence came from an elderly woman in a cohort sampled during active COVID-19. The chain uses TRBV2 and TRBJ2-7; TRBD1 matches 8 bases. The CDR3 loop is CASRSGTGSYEQYF. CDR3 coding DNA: TGTGCCAGCAGGTCCGGGACAGGATCCTACGAGCAGTACTTC.